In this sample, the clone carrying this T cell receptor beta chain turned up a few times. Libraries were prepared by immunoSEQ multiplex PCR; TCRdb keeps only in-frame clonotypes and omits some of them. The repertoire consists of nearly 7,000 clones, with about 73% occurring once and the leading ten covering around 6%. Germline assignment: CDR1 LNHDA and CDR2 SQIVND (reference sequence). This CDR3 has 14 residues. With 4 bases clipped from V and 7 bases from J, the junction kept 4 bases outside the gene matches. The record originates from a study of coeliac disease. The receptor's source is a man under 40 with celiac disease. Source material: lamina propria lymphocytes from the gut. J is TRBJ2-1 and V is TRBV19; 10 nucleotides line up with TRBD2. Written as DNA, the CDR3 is TGTGCCAGTAGTAATAGCGGGAGGACGAATGAGCAGTTCTTC. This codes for CASSNSGRTNEQFF.